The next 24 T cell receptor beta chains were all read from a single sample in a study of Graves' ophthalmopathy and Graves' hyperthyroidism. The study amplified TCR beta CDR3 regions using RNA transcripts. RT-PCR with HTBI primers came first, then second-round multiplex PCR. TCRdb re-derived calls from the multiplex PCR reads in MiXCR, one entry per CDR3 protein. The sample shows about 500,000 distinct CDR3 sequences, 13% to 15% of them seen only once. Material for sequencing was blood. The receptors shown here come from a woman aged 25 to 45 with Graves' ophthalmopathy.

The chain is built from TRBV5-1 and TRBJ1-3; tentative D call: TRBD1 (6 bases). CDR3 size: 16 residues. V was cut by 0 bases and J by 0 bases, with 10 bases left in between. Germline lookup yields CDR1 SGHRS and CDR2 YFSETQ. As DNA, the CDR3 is TGCGCCAGCAGCTTGGGGGACAACCCCTCTGGAAACACCATATATTTT. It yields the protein CASSLGDNPSGNTIYF.

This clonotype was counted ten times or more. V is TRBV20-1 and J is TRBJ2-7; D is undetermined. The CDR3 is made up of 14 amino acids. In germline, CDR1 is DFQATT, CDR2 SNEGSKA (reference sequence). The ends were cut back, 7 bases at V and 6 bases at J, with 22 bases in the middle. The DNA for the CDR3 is TGCAGTGTACAAAGGGCTGCTGGGCTTCTCGAGCAGTACTTC. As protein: CSVQRAAGLLEQYF.

The CDR3 sequence is CASSERTGAVAFF. The CDR3, as DNA: TGTGCCAGCAGTGAAAGGACAGGGGCAGTGGCTTTCTTT. The rearrangement links TRBV6-1 to TRBJ1-1, with 9 nucleotides matching TRBD1. Trimming at V came to 2 bases and at J to 11 bases, leaving 6 bases not matched to a gene. Germline lookup yields CDR1 MNHNS and CDR2 SASEGT. This CDR3 is built from 13 residues.

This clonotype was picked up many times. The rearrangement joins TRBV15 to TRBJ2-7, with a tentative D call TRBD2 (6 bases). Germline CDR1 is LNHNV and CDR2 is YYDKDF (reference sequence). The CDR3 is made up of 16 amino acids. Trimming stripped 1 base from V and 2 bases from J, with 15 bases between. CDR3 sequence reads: CATSRGRGRDTYEQYF. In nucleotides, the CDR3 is TGTGCCACCAGCAGAGGGAGGGGCCGAGATACCTACGAGCAGTACTTC.

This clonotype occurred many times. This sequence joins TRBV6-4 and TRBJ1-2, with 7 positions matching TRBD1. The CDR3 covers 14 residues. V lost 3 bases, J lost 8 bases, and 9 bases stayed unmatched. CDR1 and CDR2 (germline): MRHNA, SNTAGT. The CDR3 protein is CASSEGEGAAGYTF. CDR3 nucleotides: TGTGCCAGCAGTGAGGGCGAGGGGGCCGCGGGCTACACCTTC.

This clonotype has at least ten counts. CDR3 nucleotides: TGCAGTGCAACAACAGGGGGCTGGTTAAGGGGCTACACCTTC. It codes for CSATTGGWLRGYTF. The V and J genes are TRBV20-1 and TRBJ1-2; 9 bases map to TRBD1. The CDR3 totals 14 residues. Losses at the gene ends were 6 bases for V and 8 bases for J; bases not matched to a gene: 13. In germline, CDR1 is DFQATT, CDR2 SNEGSKA (reference sequence).

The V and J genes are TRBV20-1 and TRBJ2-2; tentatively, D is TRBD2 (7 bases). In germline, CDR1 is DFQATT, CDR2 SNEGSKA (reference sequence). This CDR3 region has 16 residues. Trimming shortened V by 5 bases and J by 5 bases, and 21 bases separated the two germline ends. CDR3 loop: CSALGGLGGGTGELFF. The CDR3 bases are TGCAGTGCTTTGGGCGGATTAGGGGGGGGAACCGGGGAGCTGTTTTTT.

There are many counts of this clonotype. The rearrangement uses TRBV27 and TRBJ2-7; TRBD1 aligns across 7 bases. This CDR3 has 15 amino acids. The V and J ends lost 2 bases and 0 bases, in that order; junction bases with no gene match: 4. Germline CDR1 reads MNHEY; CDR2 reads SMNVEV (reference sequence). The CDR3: CASSLRAGGSYEQYF. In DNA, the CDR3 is TGTGCCAGCAGTTTACGGGCAGGGGGCTCCTACGAGCAGTACTTC.

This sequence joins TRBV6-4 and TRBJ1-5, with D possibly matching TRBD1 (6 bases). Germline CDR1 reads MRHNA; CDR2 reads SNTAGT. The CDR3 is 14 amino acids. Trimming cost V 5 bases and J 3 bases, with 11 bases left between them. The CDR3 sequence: CASSQRGTNQPQHF. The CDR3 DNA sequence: TGTGCCAGCAGTCAGAGGGGGACCAATCAGCCCCAGCATTTT.

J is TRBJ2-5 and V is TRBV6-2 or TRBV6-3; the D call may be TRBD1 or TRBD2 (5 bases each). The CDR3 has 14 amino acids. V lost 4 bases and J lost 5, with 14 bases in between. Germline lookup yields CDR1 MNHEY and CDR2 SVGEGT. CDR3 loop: CASSLGDAMETQYF. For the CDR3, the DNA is TGTGCCAGCAGTTTGGGGGATGCCATGGAGACCCAGTACTTC.

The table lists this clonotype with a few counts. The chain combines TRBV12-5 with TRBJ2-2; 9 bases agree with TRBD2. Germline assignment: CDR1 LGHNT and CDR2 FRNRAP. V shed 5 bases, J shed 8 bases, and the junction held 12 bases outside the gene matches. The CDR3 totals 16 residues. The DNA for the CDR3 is TGTGCTAGTGGTCTCTTTAGCGGGGGCTCCAGAGGGGAGCTGTTTTTT. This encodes CASGLFSGGSRGELFF.

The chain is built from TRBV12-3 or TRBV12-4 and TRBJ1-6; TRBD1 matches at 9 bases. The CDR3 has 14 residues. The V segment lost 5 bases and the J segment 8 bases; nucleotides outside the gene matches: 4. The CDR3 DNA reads TGTGCCAGCAGTGGTTGGACAGGGGATTCACCCCTCCACTTT. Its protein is CASSGWTGDSPLHF.

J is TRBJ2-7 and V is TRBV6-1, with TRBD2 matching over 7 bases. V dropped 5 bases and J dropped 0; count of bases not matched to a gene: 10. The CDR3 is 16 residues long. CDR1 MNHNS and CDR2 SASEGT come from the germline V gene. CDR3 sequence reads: CASSRISGTYSYEQYF. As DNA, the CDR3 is TGTGCCAGCAGTAGGATCAGCGGGACGTACTCCTACGAGCAGTACTTC.

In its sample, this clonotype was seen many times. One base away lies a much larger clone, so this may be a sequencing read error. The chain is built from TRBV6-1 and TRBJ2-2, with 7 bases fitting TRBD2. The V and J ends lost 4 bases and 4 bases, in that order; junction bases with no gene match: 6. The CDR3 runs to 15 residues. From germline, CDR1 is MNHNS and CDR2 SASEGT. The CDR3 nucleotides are TGTGCCAGCAGTGGACTAACGGGAGGCACCGGGGAGCTGTTTTTT. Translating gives CASSGLTGGTGELFF.

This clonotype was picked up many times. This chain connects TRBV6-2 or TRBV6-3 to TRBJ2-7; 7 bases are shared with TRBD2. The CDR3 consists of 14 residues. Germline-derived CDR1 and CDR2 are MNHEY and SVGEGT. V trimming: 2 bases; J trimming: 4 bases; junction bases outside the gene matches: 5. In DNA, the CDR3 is TGTGCCAGCAGTTACCTAGCGGAGGTTTACGAGCAGTACTTC. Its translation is CASSYLAEVYEQYF.

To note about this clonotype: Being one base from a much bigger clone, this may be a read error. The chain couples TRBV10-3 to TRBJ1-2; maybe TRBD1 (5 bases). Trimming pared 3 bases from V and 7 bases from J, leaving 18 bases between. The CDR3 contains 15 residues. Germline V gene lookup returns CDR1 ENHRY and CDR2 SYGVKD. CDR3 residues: CAISDPGNSLGGYTF. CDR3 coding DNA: TGTGCCATCAGTGACCCAGGGAATTCCCTGGGTGGCTACACCTTC.

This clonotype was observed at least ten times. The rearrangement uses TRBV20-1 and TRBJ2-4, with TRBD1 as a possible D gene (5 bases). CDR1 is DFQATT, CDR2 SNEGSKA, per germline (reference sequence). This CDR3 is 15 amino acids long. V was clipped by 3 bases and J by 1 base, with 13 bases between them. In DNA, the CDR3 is TGCAGTGCTAGCGCCAGGGCCGGGGCCAAAAACATTCAGTACTTC. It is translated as CSASARAGAKNIQYF.

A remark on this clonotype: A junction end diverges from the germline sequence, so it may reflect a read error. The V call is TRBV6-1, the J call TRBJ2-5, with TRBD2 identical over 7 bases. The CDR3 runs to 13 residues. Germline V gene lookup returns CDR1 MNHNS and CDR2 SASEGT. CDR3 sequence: CASCRGRVETKYF. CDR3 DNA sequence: TGTGCCAGCTGTCGCGGGAGAGTAGAGACCAAGTACTTC.

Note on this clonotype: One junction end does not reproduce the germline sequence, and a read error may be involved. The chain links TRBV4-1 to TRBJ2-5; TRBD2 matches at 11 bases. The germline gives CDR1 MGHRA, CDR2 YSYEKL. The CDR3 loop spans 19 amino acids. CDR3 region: CVSSQDMTSSGGYQETQYF. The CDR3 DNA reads TGCGTCAGCAGCCAAGATATGACTTCTAGCGGGGGGTACCAAGAGACCCAGTACTTC.

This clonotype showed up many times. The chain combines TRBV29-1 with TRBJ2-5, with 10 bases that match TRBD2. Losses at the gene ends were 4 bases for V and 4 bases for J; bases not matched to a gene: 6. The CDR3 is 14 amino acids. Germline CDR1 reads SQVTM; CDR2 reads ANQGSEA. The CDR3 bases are TGCAGCGTTGGCGTAGCGGGAGGTGGAGAGACCCAGTACTTC. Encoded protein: CSVGVAGGGETQYF.

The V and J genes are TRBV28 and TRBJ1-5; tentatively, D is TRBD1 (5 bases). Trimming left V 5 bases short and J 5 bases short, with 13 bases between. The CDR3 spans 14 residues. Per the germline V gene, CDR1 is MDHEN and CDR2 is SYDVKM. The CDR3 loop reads CASSPGTDYQPQHF. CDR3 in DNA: TGTGCCAGCAGTCCCGGGACTGATTATCAGCCCCAGCATTTT.

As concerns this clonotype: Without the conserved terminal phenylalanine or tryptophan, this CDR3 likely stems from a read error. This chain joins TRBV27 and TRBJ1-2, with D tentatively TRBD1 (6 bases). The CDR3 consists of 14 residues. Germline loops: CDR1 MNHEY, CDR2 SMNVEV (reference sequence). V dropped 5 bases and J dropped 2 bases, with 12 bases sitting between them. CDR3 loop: CASSTYRVNYGYTV. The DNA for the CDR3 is TGTGCCAGCAGTACTTACAGGGTCAACTATGGCTACACCGTC.

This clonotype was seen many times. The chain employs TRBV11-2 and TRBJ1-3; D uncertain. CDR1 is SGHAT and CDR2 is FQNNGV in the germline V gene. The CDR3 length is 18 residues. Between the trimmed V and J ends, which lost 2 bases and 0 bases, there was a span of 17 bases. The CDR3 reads CASSLIVVSRRSGNTIYF. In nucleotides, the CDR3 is TGTGCCAGCAGCTTAATCGTCGTCTCGCGTCGCTCTGGAAACACCATATATTTT. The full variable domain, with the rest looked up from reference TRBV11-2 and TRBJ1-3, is EAGVAQSPRYKIIEKRQSVAFWCNPISGHATLYWYQQILGQGPKLLIQFQNNGVVDDSQLPKDRFSAERLKGVDSTLKIQPAKLEDSAVYLCASSLIVVSRRSGNTIYFGEGSWLTVV.

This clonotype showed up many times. In DNA form, the CDR3 reads TGTGCCAGCAGCTTGATTGGAGACAGGCCCTTTTATGGCTACACCTTC. It is translated as CASSLIGDRPFYGYTF. This chain links TRBV5-6 with TRBJ1-2; D may be TRBD1 (6 bases). Germline values: CDR1 SGHDT, CDR2 YYEEEE. The ends were cut back, 1 base at V and 5 bases at J, with 18 bases in the middle. The CDR3 totals 16 residues.